The rows below give T cell receptor beta chains drawn from one sample of a study of T-cell memory formation after mild COVID-19. Each CDR3 protein is one row after TCRdb ran MiXCR on the 5' RACE reads. The top ten clones hold around an eighth of a sample with hundreds of thousands of distinct CDR3 sequences, 25% to 30% of them seen once. Sequenced material: PBMCs or a T cell subset sorted from them (not recorded which). The origin of the receptors is an adult woman who had mild COVID-19 (a few samples of this study predate the infection). Cell type and time point are not known. CDR3s include the opening cysteine and the closing phenylalanine or tryptophan. Each record gives: J gene, V gene, clone size, D gene, CDR3 protein, CDR3 DNA. D genes are given only for firm matches. Clone size is stated in some rows and not others, as once, few, many or a class when expanded.

j_call: TRBJ1-3; v_call: TRBV12-3/TRBV12-4; clone_size: -; d_call: TRBD1; cdr3_aa: CASSPQGTGAGNTIYF; cdr3_nt: TGTGCCAGCAGTCCCCAGGGGACAGGTGCTGGAAACACCATATATTTT
j_call: TRBJ2-5; v_call: TRBV11-2; clone_size: many; d_call: TRBD2; cdr3_aa: CASSNIAGVTETQYF; cdr3_nt: TGTGCCAGCAGCAACATAGCGGGAGTAACGGAGACCCAGTACTTC
j_call: TRBJ2-2; v_call: TRBV12-3/TRBV12-4; clone_size: -; d_call: -; cdr3_aa: CASGPTGHTGELFF; cdr3_nt: TGTGCCAGCGGACCCACCGGGCACACCGGGGAGCTGTTTTTT
j_call: TRBJ2-5; v_call: TRBV7-8; clone_size: -; d_call: -; cdr3_aa: CASSLGGGRETQYF; cdr3_nt: TGTGCCAGCAGCTTAGGCGGGGGCCGTGAGACCCAGTACTTC
j_call: TRBJ2-1; v_call: TRBV7-2; clone_size: -; d_call: TRBD2; cdr3_aa: CASSSVTGLGAGNEQFF; cdr3_nt: TGTGCCAGCAGCTCGGTAACGGGACTAGGTGCGGGCAATGAGCAGTTCTTC
j_call: TRBJ2-2; v_call: TRBV6-6; clone_size: few; d_call: -; cdr3_aa: CASGGQMNTGELFF; cdr3_nt: TGTGCCAGCGGTGGACAGATGAATACCGGGGAGCTGTTTTTT
j_call: TRBJ1-2; v_call: TRBV7-3; clone_size: -; d_call: -; cdr3_aa: CASAPDSADGYTF; cdr3_nt: TGTGCCAGCGCCCCGGACAGCGCCGATGGCTACACCTTC
j_call: TRBJ2-7; v_call: TRBV12-3/TRBV12-4; clone_size: -; d_call: TRBD2; cdr3_aa: CASSPQRRAGESSYEQYF; cdr3_nt: TGTGCCAGCAGTCCCCAGAGGAGAGCGGGGGAGAGTTCCTACGAGCAGTACTTC
j_call: TRBJ2-1; v_call: TRBV4-2; clone_size: few; d_call: TRBD1; cdr3_aa: CASSLQGAAYNEQFF; cdr3_nt: TGTGCCAGCAGCCTACAGGGGGCGGCCTACAATGAGCAGTTCTTC
j_call: TRBJ1-1; v_call: TRBV5-5; clone_size: few; d_call: -; cdr3_aa: CASSLWGPNTEAFF; cdr3_nt: TGTGCCAGCAGCCTGTGGGGACCGAACACTGAAGCTTTCTTT
j_call: TRBJ2-1; v_call: TRBV7-2; clone_size: -; d_call: -; cdr3_aa: CASSLAGIARYNEQFF; cdr3_nt: TGTGCCAGCAGCTTAGCGGGGATAGCGAGGTACAATGAGCAGTTCTTC
j_call: TRBJ2-7; v_call: TRBV29-1; clone_size: few; d_call: -; cdr3_aa: CSVEGASYEQYF; cdr3_nt: TGCAGCGTTGAGGGGGCTTCCTACGAGCAGTACTTC
j_call: TRBJ2-1; v_call: TRBV2; clone_size: few; d_call: TRBD2; cdr3_aa: CASSASGRDRFEQFF; cdr3_nt: TGTGCCAGCAGTGCTAGCGGGAGAGACCGATTCGAGCAGTTCTTC
j_call: TRBJ1-1; v_call: TRBV6-2/TRBV6-3; clone_size: -; d_call: -; cdr3_aa: CASSYSGRLGVEAFF; cdr3_nt: TGTGCCAGCAGTTACTCGGGGAGGCTGGGCGTGGAGGCTTTCTTT
j_call: TRBJ2-7; v_call: TRBV19; clone_size: few; d_call: TRBD1; cdr3_aa: CASAPEDRDYEQYF; cdr3_nt: TGTGCCAGTGCGCCGGAGGACAGGGACTACGAGCAGTACTTC
j_call: TRBJ2-3; v_call: TRBV7-6; clone_size: -; d_call: -; cdr3_aa: CASSPRYQGQRDTQYF; cdr3_nt: TGTGCCAGCAGCCCGCGATACCAAGGACAGAGGGATACGCAGTATTTT
j_call: TRBJ2-2; v_call: TRBV7-3; clone_size: many; d_call: -; cdr3_aa: CASSNPGNTGELFF; cdr3_nt: TGTGCCAGCAGCAACCCAGGGAACACCGGGGAGCTGTTTTTT
j_call: TRBJ2-2; v_call: TRBV7-9; clone_size: few; d_call: TRBD1; cdr3_aa: CASSFEPGQGTTGELFF; cdr3_nt: TGTGCCAGCAGCTTCGAACCGGGACAGGGGACCACCGGGGAGCTGTTTTTT
j_call: TRBJ1-5; v_call: TRBV30; clone_size: -; d_call: -; cdr3_aa: CAWGVGTYQPQHF; cdr3_nt: TGTGCCTGGGGGGTCGGGACTTATCAGCCCCAGCATTTT
j_call: TRBJ2-1; v_call: TRBV7-6; clone_size: few; d_call: -; cdr3_aa: CASSLAQSDNEQFF; cdr3_nt: TGTGCCAGCAGCTTAGCCCAGTCAGACAATGAGCAGTTCTTC
j_call: TRBJ2-7; v_call: TRBV12-3/TRBV12-4; clone_size: -; d_call: -; cdr3_aa: CASSFRQSHYEQYF; cdr3_nt: TGTGCCAGCAGTTTTAGGCAGAGTCACTACGAGCAGTACTTC
j_call: TRBJ2-1; v_call: TRBV7-9; clone_size: -; d_call: -; cdr3_aa: CASSSSLGSYNEQFF; cdr3_nt: TGTGCCAGCAGCTCGAGTCTCGGGTCCTACAATGAGCAGTTCTTC
j_call: TRBJ2-7; v_call: TRBV5-1; clone_size: few; d_call: -; cdr3_aa: CASSLRDGYEQYF; cdr3_nt: TGCGCCAGCAGCTTACGGGACGGCTACGAGCAGTACTTC
j_call: TRBJ2-7; v_call: TRBV6-6; clone_size: few; d_call: -; cdr3_aa: CASRYGEYEQYF; cdr3_nt: TGTGCCAGCAGATATGGGGAATACGAGCAGTACTTC
j_call: TRBJ2-1; v_call: TRBV7-3; clone_size: -; d_call: -; cdr3_aa: CASSLRSGTSSYNEQFF; cdr3_nt: TGTGCCAGCAGCTTAAGATCGGGGACGAGCTCCTACAATGAGCAGTTCTTC
j_call: TRBJ2-1; v_call: TRBV20-1; clone_size: -; d_call: -; cdr3_aa: CSAREGGPNEQFF; cdr3_nt: TGCAGTGCTAGAGAGGGCGGGCCCAATGAGCAGTTCTTC
j_call: TRBJ1-6; v_call: TRBV7-9; clone_size: few; d_call: TRBD1; cdr3_aa: CASSLQTGGSPLHF; cdr3_nt: TGTGCCAGCAGCTTGCAAACAGGGGGTTCACCCCTCCACTTT
j_call: TRBJ2-3; v_call: TRBV7-6; clone_size: few; d_call: TRBD1; cdr3_aa: CASSPRQGPGDTQYF; cdr3_nt: TGTGCCAGCAGCCCCCGACAGGGACCTGGCGATACGCAGTATTTT
j_call: TRBJ2-3; v_call: TRBV6-5; clone_size: -; d_call: -; cdr3_aa: CASSADPGGATDTQYF; cdr3_nt: TGTGCCAGCAGTGCAGATCCGGGCGGAGCCACAGATACGCAGTATTTT
j_call: TRBJ2-7; v_call: TRBV11-2; clone_size: few; d_call: TRBD2; cdr3_aa: CASSSIAGGYEQYF; cdr3_nt: TGTGCCAGCAGCTCGATAGCGGGGGGCTACGAGCAGTACTTC
j_call: TRBJ1-1; v_call: TRBV24-1; clone_size: -; d_call: TRBD1; cdr3_aa: CATSEPGTGEAFF; cdr3_nt: TGTGCCACCAGTGAACCTGGGACAGGTGAAGCTTTCTTT
j_call: TRBJ1-4; v_call: TRBV4-1; clone_size: -; d_call: -; cdr3_aa: CASSPAGSPEKLFF; cdr3_nt: TGCGCCAGCAGCCCCGCCGGTTCACCCGAAAAACTGTTTTTT
j_call: TRBJ2-3; v_call: TRBV24-1; clone_size: -; d_call: -; cdr3_aa: CATSDPGDAVTDTQYF; cdr3_nt: TGTGCCACCAGTGACCCCGGGGACGCGGTCACGGATACGCAGTATTTT
j_call: TRBJ2-2; v_call: TRBV18; clone_size: few; d_call: TRBD2; cdr3_aa: CASSPLGAGGSSGELFF; cdr3_nt: TGTGCCAGCTCACCCCTAGGAGCGGGAGGATCTTCCGGGGAGCTGTTTTTT
j_call: TRBJ2-3; v_call: TRBV30; clone_size: few; d_call: TRBD2; cdr3_aa: CAWIQRGLGTDTQYF; cdr3_nt: TGTGCCTGGATACAGCGGGGTTTGGGCACAGATACGCAGTATTTT
j_call: TRBJ2-5; v_call: TRBV7-6; clone_size: few; d_call: TRBD2; cdr3_aa: CASSPHPDSSGQAGETQYF; cdr3_nt: TGTGCCAGCAGCCCACACCCAGACTCTAGCGGTCAGGCAGGGGAGACCCAGTACTTC
j_call: TRBJ1-5; v_call: TRBV2; clone_size: few; d_call: -; cdr3_aa: CASSEFGIGYNQPQHF; cdr3_nt: TGTGCCAGCAGTGAATTTGGGATAGGGTACAATCAGCCCCAGCATTTT
j_call: TRBJ2-3; v_call: TRBV7-2; clone_size: -; d_call: -; cdr3_aa: CASSLEWAPNGQYF; cdr3_nt: TGTGCCAGCAGCTTAGAGTGGGCTCCGAACGGACAGTATTTT
j_call: TRBJ1-6; v_call: TRBV12-3/TRBV12-4; clone_size: -; d_call: TRBD1; cdr3_aa: CASRYRGNSYNSPLHF; cdr3_nt: TGTGCCAGCAGGTACAGGGGGAACTCCTATAATTCACCCCTCCACTTT
j_call: TRBJ2-7; v_call: TRBV5-5; clone_size: -; d_call: -; cdr3_aa: CASSRGEGEYEQYF; cdr3_nt: TGTGCCAGCAGCCGTGGTGAGGGCGAATACGAGCAGTACTTC
j_call: TRBJ2-4; v_call: TRBV11-2; clone_size: -; d_call: TRBD1; cdr3_aa: CASSFSTGGLGAKNIQYF; cdr3_nt: TGTGCCAGCAGCTTCTCGACAGGGGGCCTGGGAGCCAAAAACATTCAGTACTTC
j_call: TRBJ2-7; v_call: TRBV30; clone_size: -; d_call: -; cdr3_aa: CAWQSGSYEQYF; cdr3_nt: TGTGCCTGGCAGTCCGGGTCCTACGAGCAGTACTTC
j_call: TRBJ2-1; v_call: TRBV12-3/TRBV12-4; clone_size: many; d_call: -; cdr3_aa: CASSTFEQNEQFF; cdr3_nt: TGTGCCAGCAGCACCTTCGAACAGAATGAGCAGTTCTTC
j_call: TRBJ1-4; v_call: TRBV7-8; clone_size: -; d_call: -; cdr3_aa: CASSHDPGSNEKLFF; cdr3_nt: TGTGCCAGCAGCCATGACCCGGGGAGTAATGAAAAACTGTTTTTT
j_call: TRBJ2-7; v_call: TRBV25-1; clone_size: -; d_call: TRBD1; cdr3_aa: CASSVREQGPSYEQYF; cdr3_nt: TGTGCCAGCAGTGTCAGAGAACAGGGGCCCTCCTACGAGCAGTACTTC
j_call: TRBJ1-2; v_call: TRBV12-3/TRBV12-4; clone_size: -; d_call: -; cdr3_aa: CASTPGPLGYTF; cdr3_nt: TGTGCCAGCACTCCTGGTCCTTTGGGCTACACCTTC